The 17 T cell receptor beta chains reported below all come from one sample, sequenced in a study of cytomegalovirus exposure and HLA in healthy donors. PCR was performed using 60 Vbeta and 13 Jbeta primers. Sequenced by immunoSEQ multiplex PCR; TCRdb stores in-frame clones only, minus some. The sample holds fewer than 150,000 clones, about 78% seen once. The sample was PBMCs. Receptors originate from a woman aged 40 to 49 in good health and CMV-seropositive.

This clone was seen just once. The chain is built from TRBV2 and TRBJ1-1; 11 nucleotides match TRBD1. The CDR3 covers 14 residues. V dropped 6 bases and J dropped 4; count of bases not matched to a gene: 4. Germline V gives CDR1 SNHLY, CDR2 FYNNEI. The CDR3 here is CASSGTGGPTEAFF. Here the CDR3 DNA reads TGTGCCAGCAGCGGGACAGGGGGTCCCACTGAAGCTTTCTTT.

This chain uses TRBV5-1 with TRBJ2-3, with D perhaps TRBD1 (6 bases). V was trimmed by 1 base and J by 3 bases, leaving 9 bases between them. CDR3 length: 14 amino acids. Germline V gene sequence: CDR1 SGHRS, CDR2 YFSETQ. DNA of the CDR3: TGCGCCAGCAGCTTGCCAGGGGAGACAGATACGCAGTATTTT. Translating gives CASSLPGETDTQYF.

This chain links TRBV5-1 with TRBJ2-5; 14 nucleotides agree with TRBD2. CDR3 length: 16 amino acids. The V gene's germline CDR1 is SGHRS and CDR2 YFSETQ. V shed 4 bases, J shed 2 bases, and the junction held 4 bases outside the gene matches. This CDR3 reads CASSIGTSGSQETQYF. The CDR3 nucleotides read TGCGCCAGCAGCATTGGGACTAGCGGGAGTCAAGAGACCCAGTACTTC.

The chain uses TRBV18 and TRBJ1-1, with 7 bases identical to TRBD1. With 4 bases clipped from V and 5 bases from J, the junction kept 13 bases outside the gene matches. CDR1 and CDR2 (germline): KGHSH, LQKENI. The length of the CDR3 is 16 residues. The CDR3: CASSRWGTDSKTEAFF. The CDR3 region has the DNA TGTGCCAGCTCACGATGGGGGACAGATAGTAAAACTGAAGCTTTCTTT.

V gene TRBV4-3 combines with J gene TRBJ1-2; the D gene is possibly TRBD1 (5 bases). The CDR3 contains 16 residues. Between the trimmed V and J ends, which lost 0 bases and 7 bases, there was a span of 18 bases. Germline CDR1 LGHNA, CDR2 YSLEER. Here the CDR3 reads CASSQDVQGDGRGYTF. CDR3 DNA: TGCGCCAGCAGCCAAGATGTCCAAGGGGATGGACGTGGCTACACCTTC.

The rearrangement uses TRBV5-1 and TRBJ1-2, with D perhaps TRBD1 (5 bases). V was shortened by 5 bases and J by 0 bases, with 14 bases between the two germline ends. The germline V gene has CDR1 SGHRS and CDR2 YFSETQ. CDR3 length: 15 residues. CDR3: CASSSLSGSNYGYTF. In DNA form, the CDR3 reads TGCGCCAGCAGTTCCCTCTCAGGGTCTAACTATGGCTACACCTTC.

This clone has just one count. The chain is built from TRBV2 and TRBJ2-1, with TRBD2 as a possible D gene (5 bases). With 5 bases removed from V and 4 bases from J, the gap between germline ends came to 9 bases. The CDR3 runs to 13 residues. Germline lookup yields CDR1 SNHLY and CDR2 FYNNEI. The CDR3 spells CASSSGGYNEQFF. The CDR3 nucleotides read TGTGCCAGCAGTAGCGGCGGATACAATGAGCAGTTCTTC.

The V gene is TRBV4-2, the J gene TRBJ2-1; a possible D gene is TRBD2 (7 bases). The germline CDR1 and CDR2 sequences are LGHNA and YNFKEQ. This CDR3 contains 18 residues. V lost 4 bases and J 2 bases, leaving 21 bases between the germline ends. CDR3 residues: CASSPLWRGPSTYNEQFF. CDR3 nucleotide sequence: TGTGCCAGCAGCCCCCTGTGGCGGGGGCCTTCCACCTACAATGAGCAGTTCTTC.

In nucleotides, the CDR3 is TGTGCCACCGGACAGGGTTTCTACGAGCAGTACTTC. This gives the protein CATGQGFYEQYF. The chain employs TRBV7-2 and TRBJ2-7, with 8 bases identical to TRBD1. This CDR3 is 12 amino acids long. The V segment lost 10 bases and the J segment 3 bases; nucleotides outside the gene matches: 5. Germline V gene lookup returns CDR1 SGHTA and CDR2 FQGNSA.

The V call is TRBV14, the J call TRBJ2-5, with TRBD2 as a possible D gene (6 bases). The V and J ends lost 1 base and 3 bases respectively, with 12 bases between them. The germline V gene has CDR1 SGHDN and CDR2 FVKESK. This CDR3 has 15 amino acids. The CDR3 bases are TGTGCCAGCAGCCAAGTCGGGCTAGCGAAAGAGACCCAGTACTTC. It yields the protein CASSQVGLAKETQYF.

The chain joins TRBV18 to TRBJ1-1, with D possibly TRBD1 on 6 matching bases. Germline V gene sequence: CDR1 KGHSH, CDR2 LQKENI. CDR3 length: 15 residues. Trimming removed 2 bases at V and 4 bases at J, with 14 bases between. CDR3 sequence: CASSPLLTGSTEAFF. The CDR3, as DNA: TGTGCCAGCTCACCATTACTTACAGGGAGCACTGAAGCTTTCTTT.

Here the CDR3 DNA reads TGTGCCAGCAGCGCCGACACAGGGGGTACCGTCTACACCTTC. It translates to CASSADTGGTVYTF. This chain links TRBV27 with TRBJ1-2, with 8 positions matching TRBD1. CDR3 length: 14 residues. The V and J ends lost 6 bases and 10 bases, in that order; junction bases with no gene match: 13. CDR1 MNHEY and CDR2 SMNVEV come from the germline V gene (reference sequence).

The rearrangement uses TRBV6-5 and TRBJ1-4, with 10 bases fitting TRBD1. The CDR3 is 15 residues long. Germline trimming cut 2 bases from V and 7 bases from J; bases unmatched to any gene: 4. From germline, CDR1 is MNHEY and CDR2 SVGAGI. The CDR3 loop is CASSYEGQGSEKLFF. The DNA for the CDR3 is TGTGCCAGCAGTTACGAGGGACAGGGGTCTGAAAAACTGTTTTTT.

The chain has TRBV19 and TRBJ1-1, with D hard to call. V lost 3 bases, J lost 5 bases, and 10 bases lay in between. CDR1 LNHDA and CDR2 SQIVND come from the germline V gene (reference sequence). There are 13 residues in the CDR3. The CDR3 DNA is TGTGCCAGTAGTATCCTGACAAATACTGAAGCTTTCTTT. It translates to CASSILTNTEAFF.

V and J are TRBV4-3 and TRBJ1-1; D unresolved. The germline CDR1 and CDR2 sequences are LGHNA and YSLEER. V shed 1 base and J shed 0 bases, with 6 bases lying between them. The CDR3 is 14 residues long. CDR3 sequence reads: CASSQGIVNTEAFF. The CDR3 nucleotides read TGCGCCAGCAGCCAAGGTATCGTGAACACTGAAGCTTTCTTT.

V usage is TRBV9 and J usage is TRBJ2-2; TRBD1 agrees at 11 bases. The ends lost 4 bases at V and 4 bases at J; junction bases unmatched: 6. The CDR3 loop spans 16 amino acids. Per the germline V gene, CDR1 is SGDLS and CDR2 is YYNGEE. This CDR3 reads CASSLRTGGITGELFF. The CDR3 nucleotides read TGTGCCAGCAGCTTGCGGACAGGGGGCATCACCGGGGAGCTGTTTTTT.

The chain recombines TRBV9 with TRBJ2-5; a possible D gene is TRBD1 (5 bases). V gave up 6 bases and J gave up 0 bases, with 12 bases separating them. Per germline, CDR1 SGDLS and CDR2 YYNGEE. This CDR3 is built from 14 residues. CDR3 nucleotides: TGTGCCAGCAACCGCGACAGTCACCAAGAGACCCAGTACTTC. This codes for CASNRDSHQETQYF.